One and the same sample provided the 25 T cell receptor beta chains below, sequenced in a study of cytomegalovirus exposure and HLA in healthy donors. The method was immunoSEQ multiplex PCR; TCRdb's version includes in-frame clones alone and lacks a portion of them. The table shows some 140,000 clones, with 85% to 90% occurring only once. Source material: PBMCs. All receptors derive from a woman aged 30 to 39 in good health and CMV-seropositive.

The chain uses TRBV4-1 and TRBJ2-7, with TRBD2 identical over 9 bases. V was clipped by 5 bases and J by 5 bases; unmatched bases: 10. The CDR3 extends over 15 amino acids. Germline CDR1 and CDR2: MGHRA and YSYEKL. CDR3 nucleotide sequence: TGCGCCAGCAGCGATCCGGGACTAGCTTTAAACGAGCAGTACTTC. Its protein is CASSDPGLALNEQYF.

The rearrangement joins TRBV28 to TRBJ1-2, with D possibly TRBD1 on 5 matching bases. V dropped 2 bases and J dropped 13 bases, with 14 bases sitting between them. The CDR3 loop spans 12 amino acids. Looked up from germline, CDR1 is MDHEN and CDR2 is SYDVKM. Written as DNA, the CDR3 is TGTGCCAGCAGTTTAGCTCAGGGTATCGGCACCTTC. It codes for CASSLAQGIGTF.

The V and J genes are TRBV27 and TRBJ1-1, with a possible D match to TRBD1 (5 bases). Trimming took 2 bases from V and 1 from J, leaving 11 bases between them. The germline CDR1 and CDR2 sequences are MNHEY and SMNVEV (reference sequence). The CDR3 contains 15 residues. The CDR3 DNA reads as TGTGCCAGCAGTTTAAATCGACAGACGAACACTGAAGCTTTCTTT. This gives the protein CASSLNRQTNTEAFF.

This rearrangement joins TRBV6-1 to TRBJ2-7; D is unresolved. This CDR3 is 15 amino acids long. Deletions cut 2 bases from V and 3 bases from J, with 14 bases between. Germline-derived CDR1 and CDR2 are MNHNS and SASEGT. The CDR3: CASSEFLRSNYEQYF. The CDR3 DNA sequence: TGTGCCAGCAGTGAATTCCTCCGGTCTAACTACGAGCAGTACTTC.

The chain couples TRBV18 to TRBJ1-2, with a weak D call TRBD1 (6 bases). The V gene's germline CDR1 is KGHSH and CDR2 LQKENI. The CDR3 loop spans 14 amino acids. The V and J ends lost 1 base and 2 bases respectively, with 8 bases between them. The CDR3 region is CASSPRTENYGYTF. CDR3 coding DNA: TGTGCCAGCTCACCACGGACAGAGAACTATGGCTACACCTTC.

The chain has TRBV4-2 and TRBJ1-1; TRBD1 is a possible D gene (5 bases). Per germline, CDR1 LGHNA and CDR2 YNFKEQ. V was shortened by 0 bases and J by 1 base, with 12 bases between the two germline ends. The CDR3 spans 16 residues. The CDR3: CASSQEAGDRNTEAFF. The CDR3 bases are TGTGCCAGCAGCCAAGAGGCGGGGGATAGGAACACTGAAGCTTTCTTT.

The rearrangement links TRBV7-8 to TRBJ2-5, with TRBD1 as a possible D gene (6 bases). Germline CDR1 is SGHVS and CDR2 is FQNEAQ. The length of the CDR3 is 15 residues. V was cut by 5 bases and J by 0 bases, with 13 bases left in between. The CDR3 loop reads CASSLLGAYQETQYF. CDR3 bases: TGTGCCAGCAGCCTACTGGGGGCGTACCAAGAGACCCAGTACTTC.

This chain links TRBV7-6 with TRBJ1-5; possibly TRBD1 for D (5 bases). The CDR3 runs 15 residues. Trimming removed 0 bases from V and 4 bases from J, with 10 bases in between. Germline lookup yields CDR1 SGHVS and CDR2 FNYEAQ. The DNA for the CDR3 is TGTGCCAGCAGCTTAGCGGGGGGAGCAAATCAGCCCCAGCATTTT. It is translated as CASSLAGGANQPQHF.

This chain uses TRBV5-1 with TRBJ2-6; TRBD2 is a possible D gene (5 bases). Trimming pared 4 bases from V and 2 bases from J, leaving 13 bases between. Germline CDR1 and CDR2: SGHRS and YFSETQ. The CDR3 has 16 residues. CDR3 in DNA: TGCGCCAGCAGCCCCCTCCCCGGGGCTGGGGCCAACGTCCTGACTTTC. This sequence encodes CASSPLPGAGANVLTF.

V is TRBV2 and J is TRBJ1-6; 7 positions match TRBD1. J gave up 4 bases and V 4 bases, and 10 bases lay outside the gene matches. The germline V gene encodes CDR1 SNHLY and CDR2 FYNNEI. The CDR3 loop spans 17 amino acids. The CDR3: CASSVSQGSLYNSPLHF. The CDR3, as DNA: TGTGCCAGCAGTGTTTCACAGGGGTCCTTATATAATTCACCCCTCCACTTT. Full variable domain (outside the CDR3, taken from reference TRBV2 and TRBJ1-6): EPEVTQTPSHQVTQMGQEVILRCVPISNHLYFYWYRQILGQKVEFLVSFYNNEISEKSEIFDDQFSVERPDGSNFTLKIRSTKLEDSAMYFCASSVSQGSLYNSPLHFGNGTRLTVT.

This clone was found once. The chain carries TRBV10-2 and TRBJ1-5; unclear D gene. Between the trimmed V and J ends, which lost 5 bases and 3 bases, there was a span of 8 bases. The V gene's germline CDR1 is WSHSY and CDR2 SAAADI. This CDR3 region has 13 residues. CDR3 DNA: TGCGCCAGCAGTCCCAGATACAATCAGCCCCAGCATTTT. It translates to CASSPRYNQPQHF.

The chain employs TRBV5-1 and TRBJ2-1; 7 bases are shared with TRBD1. CDR3 length: 16 residues. The V segment lost 0 bases and the J segment 6 bases; nucleotides outside the gene matches: 9. Germline CDR1 SGHRS, CDR2 YFSETQ. For the CDR3, the DNA is TGCGCCAGCAGCTTGGTATCGGTACCAGGGGGCAATGAGCAGTTCTTC. It translates to CASSLVSVPGGNEQFF. The complete variable domain, with remaining parts taken from reference TRBV5-1 and TRBJ2-1, reads KAGVTQTPRYLIKTRGQQVTLSCSPISGHRSVSWYQQTPGQGLQFLFEYFSETQRNKGNFPGRFSGRQFSNSRSEMNVSTLELGDSALYLCASSLVSVPGGNEQFFGPGTRLTVL.

This clone was detected a few times. The CDR3 sequence: CASNPRQGRSNYGYTF. In nucleotides, the CDR3 is TGTGCCAGTAACCCCCGACAGGGGCGATCTAACTATGGCTACACCTTC. V gene TRBV19 combines with J gene TRBJ1-2, with TRBD1 matching over 8 bases. The J segment lost 0 bases and the V segment lost 7 bases, leaving 10 bases of the junction unmatched. The CDR3 has 16 amino acids. Per germline, CDR1 LNHDA and CDR2 SQIVND (reference sequence).

CDR3 bases: TGTGCCAGTAGCGCTGGGGGGTTAGGGAATCAGCCCCAGCATTTT. Protein: CASSAGGLGNQPQHF. This chain links TRBV19 with TRBJ1-5; weak D call: TRBD1 (5 bases). The CDR3 consists of 15 residues. Germline V CDR1 and CDR2: LNHDA, SQIVND (reference sequence). The germline V and J ends were trimmed by 6 bases and 4 bases, with 16 bases remaining between them.

The genes are TRBV27 and TRBJ1-4, with D tentatively TRBD1 (5 bases). Germline V gene sequence: CDR1 MNHEY, CDR2 SMNVEV (reference sequence). V gave up 5 bases and J gave up 4 bases, with 11 bases separating them. The CDR3 sequence is 14 residues long. CDR3 residues: CASSGTPVNEKLFF. The CDR3 nucleotides are TGTGCCAGCAGTGGGACTCCTGTTAATGAAAAACTGTTTTTT.

CDR3 residues: CASSVTSRVFEAFF. The DNA for the CDR3 is TGTGCCAGTAGTGTAACCTCCCGCGTGTTCGAAGCTTTCTTT. This chain uses TRBV19 with TRBJ1-1; D call uncertain. Germline V CDR1 and CDR2: LNHDA, SQIVND (reference sequence). The germline V and J ends were trimmed by 5 bases and 8 bases, with 18 bases remaining between them. The CDR3 is made up of 14 amino acids.

The genes are TRBV27 and TRBJ2-5, with a possible D match to TRBD2 (5 bases). Trimming shortened V by 5 bases and J by 9 bases, and 19 bases separated the two germline ends. The CDR3 is made up of 14 amino acids. Germline V lookup: CDR1 MNHEY, CDR2 SMNVEV (reference sequence). The CDR3 loop reads CASSPSPGFGAQYF. The CDR3 DNA sequence: TGTGCCAGCAGTCCATCGCCCGGGTTCGGGGCCCAGTACTTC.

The rearrangement joins TRBV5-1 to TRBJ2-6; TRBD1 matches 7 bases. CDR3 length: 15 residues. The V and J ends lost 7 bases and 2 bases, in that order; junction bases with no gene match: 6. The germline V gene has CDR1 SGHRS and CDR2 YFSETQ. The DNA for the CDR3 is TGCGCCAGCGGCCCTACAGGGGCTGGGGCCAACGTCCTGACTTTC. Amino acids: CASGPTGAGANVLTF.

The gene calls are TRBV19 and TRBJ1-4, with 8 nucleotides matching TRBD1. The V gene end was trimmed by 7 bases and the J gene end by 0 bases; junction bases not matched to a gene: 13. This CDR3 is built from 18 residues. From germline, CDR1 is LNHDA and CDR2 SQIVND (reference sequence). CDR3 bases: TGTGCCAGTACAAAGACAGGGGTTTTCGGAGCAACTAATGAAAAACTGTTTTTT. Translating gives CASTKTGVFGATNEKLFF.

CDR3 amino acids: CASSPPLGGKNEKLFF. The CDR3 DNA sequence: TGCGCCAGCAGCCCCCCCCTCGGAGGGAAAAATGAAAAACTGTTTTTT. This chain links TRBV5-1 with TRBJ1-4; unclear D gene. Germline CDR1 reads SGHRS; CDR2 reads YFSETQ. V dropped 4 bases and J dropped 5 bases, with 18 bases sitting between them. This CDR3 has 16 residues.

The chain has TRBV9 and TRBJ1-1; D call uncertain. V gave up 0 bases and J gave up 3 bases, with 12 bases separating them. CDR3 length equals 15 residues. Germline CDR1 is SGDLS and CDR2 is YYNGEE. CDR3 coding DNA: TGTGCCAGCAGCGTAGAGGCGGGCAAGGACACTGAAGCTTTCTTT. Amino acids: CASSVEAGKDTEAFF.

The chain couples TRBV9 to TRBJ2-3; D is perhaps TRBD2 (6 bases). The germline V gene has CDR1 SGDLS and CDR2 YYNGEE. The CDR3 sequence is 16 residues long. Trimming removed 2 bases from V and 2 bases from J, with 15 bases in between. This CDR3 is CASSVSGGLYTDTQYF. The DNA for the CDR3 is TGTGCCAGCAGCGTTTCCGGGGGTCTCTACACAGATACGCAGTATTTT.

The chain carries TRBV5-5 and TRBJ2-7, with TRBD2 identical over 12 bases. V lost 0 bases, J lost 6 bases, and 4 bases stayed unmatched. In germline, CDR1 is SGHKS, CDR2 YYEKEE (reference sequence). CDR3 length equals 15 residues. The CDR3 region has the DNA TGTGCCAGCAGCTTGGGGCTAGCGGGAGGGGGCGAGCAGTACTTC. This gives the protein CASSLGLAGGGEQYF.

This chain links TRBV28 with TRBJ2-5, with 9 positions matching TRBD2. This CDR3 contains 12 residues. V lost 8 bases, J lost 5 bases, and 3 bases stayed unmatched. Germline V gene data show CDR1 as MDHEN and CDR2 as SYDVKM. The CDR3 DNA is TGTGCCAGCGCGGGACTAGCCGAGACCCAGTACTTC. As protein: CASAGLAETQYF.

The chain uses TRBV19 and TRBJ1-1, with TRBD1 identical over 7 bases. Trimming at V came to 1 base and at J to 7 bases, leaving 3 bases not matched to a gene. CDR1 is LNHDA, CDR2 SQIVND, per germline (reference sequence). The CDR3 is 13 amino acids. CDR3 coding DNA: TGTGCCAGTAGTATAGTCCGGGACAGTGAAGCTTTCTTT. Translated, it gives CASSIVRDSEAFF.